This T cell receptor beta chain was recovered during a study of blood T cells in healthy people across ages. Study-wide results and limits: Fewer expanded clones and more diversity marked long-lived versus aged donors. As age increased, TCR beta diversity per million T cells fell in a roughly linear fashion.

Concerning this clonotype: Its target is not known.

Then a second PCR, running roughly 7 to 11 cycles, was carried out with a sample-barcoded 5' primer and a J-beta primer mix. TCRdb re-called the 5' RACE reads through MiXCR, storing one row per CDR3 protein. This table has hundreds of thousands of distinct CDR3 sequences, around half appearing once. V was clipped by 0 bases and J by 1 base, with 22 bases between them. The CDR3 runs to 20 residues. Germline CDR1 ENHRY, CDR2 SYGVKD. The chain links TRBV10-3 to TRBJ2-1; no clear D. Source material: blood. This TCR came from a woman in her fifties or sixties in good health. CDR3 in amino acids: CAISESVVSVAWGSYNEQFF. As DNA, the CDR3 is TGTGCCATCAGTGAGTCGGTTGTGTCAGTGGCCTGGGGTTCCTACAATGAGCAGTTCTTC.